This TCR beta chain was captured by sequencing in a study of blood T cell repertoires in COVID-19 (TCRdb year 2020). For the study in its entirety: Samples covering the acute and convalescent phases of COVID-19 were provided by collaborators in the United States, Italy and Spain. The dataset comprised deeply sampled blood TCRbeta repertoires from subjects exposed to, actively infected with, or recovered from COVID-19. The material from the prospective study consisted of cDNA or gDNA derived from T cells, B-cell-depleted T cells, or PBMCs. The repertoires were made available in a free public database intended to serve as a resource for research on the immune response to SARS-CoV-2. Samples came from the ongoing ImmuneRACE study (first 160 participants) plus 1,254 subjects from 6 global collaborators. A de-identified subject ID, COVID-19 status, age in years and sex were almost always included in the sample metadata. Where HLA class I and class II types were available, the types were taken from metadata supplied by the sample provider, not from assay-based typing. Overall results and qualifications from the work: How much clinical and demographic metadata was included differed by source and by participant, and the metadata was provided uncurated.

With regard to this clone: This clone's antigen is unknown. No base quality values were provided; no much bigger clone lies one nucleotide off.

Trimming at the junction amounts to 4 bases on V and 2 bases on J, and the germline ends lie 15 bases apart. CDR1 and CDR2 are read off the germline V gene as SGHRS and YFSETQ. The CDR3 measures 15 amino acids from cysteine to phenylalanine. The only DNA kept is the CDR3, 45 bases in frame from the first base. Whole blood was collected in K2EDTA tubes by collaborating institutions according to the institutions' own protocols. For TCRbeta analysis, collaborators shipped samples in one of three forms: frozen whole blood, isolated PBMCs, or DNA extracted from either of those sample types. The immunoSEQ Assay, a bias-controlled multiplex PCR, was used to amplify TCRbeta CDR3 regions from genomic DNA. From the authors' description of their analysis: The number of nucleated cells in each sample was estimated from the amplification of reference gene primers within the assay. To quantify the absolute abundance of each unique TCRbeta CDR3 rearrangement, sequence reads were collapsed and filtered. For each sample, productive Simpson clonality was calculated by taking the square root of Simpson's diversity index across productive rearrangements. As stored in TCRdb, this immuneACCESS dataset retains in-frame rearrangements with V and J assigned. A fraction of the clones does not appear; measured against another copy, unresolved V genes explain less than half of the discrepancy, and the remainder lacks a known reason. V, J and clone size were drawn from that table, and D and trimming were deduced from the DNA. Across this sample there are around 700,000 clones, with approximately 90% seen only once. The ten top clones hold around 0.3% of the sample.

The sequence was collected from a woman under 30 with acute or convalescent COVID-19. Sequencing was performed on peripheral blood. Recombination connected TRBV5-1 to TRBJ1-2; the D region possibly corresponds to TRBD1 (5 bases align). In nucleotide form, the sequence is TGCGCCAGCAGCCCAGGGTCAGCGTGGAACTATGGCTACACCTTC. Protein translation: CASSPGSAWNYGYTF.